The clone carrying this T cell receptor (beta chain) was counted ten times or more. The sample is drawn from a study of T cells in Graves' hyperthyroidism and ophthalmopathy. The CDR3 runs 16 residues. Trimming left V 4 bases short and J 6 bases short, with 19 bases between. Each ophthalmopathy patient scored at least 3 on the Clinical Activity Score and at least 4 on NOSPECS grade, with duration under 3 months. The authors took PBMCs from 9.5 to 10 ml fresh peripheral blood. RNA transcripts gave rise to amplified TCR beta CDR3 regions. Primed by the HTBI set, a first-round RT-PCR was run on the TCR CDR3. TCRdb recomputed calls from the multiplex PCR reads with MiXCR, one row per CDR3 protein. This sample carries hundreds of thousands of distinct CDR3 sequences, under 25% of them seen once, and the ten largest clones take roughly a third.

The chain employs TRBV12-3 or TRBV12-4 and TRBJ2-4; D gene uncertain. The sequenced sample was blood. The sequence derives from a man younger than 40 with Graves' ophthalmopathy. The CDR3 DNA reads as TGTGCCAGCAGTTCCCCCACCAGTACGGGTAGAAACATTCAGTACTTC. It encodes CASSSPTSTGRNIQYF.